This entry lists 2 T cell receptor beta chains sequenced from one sample in a study of control samples from healthy donors and cancer patients. The method was immunoSEQ multiplex PCR; TCRdb's version includes in-frame clones alone and lacks a portion of them. The sample has roughly 200,000 clones, 85% to 95% seen once. The sequencing input was blood. Every receptor here comes from a man over 45 in good health.

This clone was detected once. This chain uses TRBV10-3 with TRBJ1-6; 7 positions agree with TRBD1. V lost 8 bases and J lost 10; bases outside the gene matches: 20. Germline V gene lookup returns CDR1 ENHRY and CDR2 SYGVKD. The CDR3 runs 17 residues. CDR3 amino acids: CAIAGEQGKGGLSPLHF. CDR3 sequence (DNA): TGTGCCATCGCGGGCGAACAGGGGAAAGGTGGACTCTCACCCCTCCACTTT.

The genes are TRBV6-1 and TRBJ1-5, with a tentative D call TRBD1 (5 bases). The ends were cut back, 2 bases at V and 2 bases at J, with 10 bases in the middle. Germline V gene sequence: CDR1 MNHNS, CDR2 SASEGT. The CDR3 totals 15 residues. The chain's CDR3 is CASSEPGRGNQPQHF. CDR3 sequence (DNA): TGTGCCAGCAGTGAACCGGGACGAGGCAATCAGCCCCAGCATTTT.